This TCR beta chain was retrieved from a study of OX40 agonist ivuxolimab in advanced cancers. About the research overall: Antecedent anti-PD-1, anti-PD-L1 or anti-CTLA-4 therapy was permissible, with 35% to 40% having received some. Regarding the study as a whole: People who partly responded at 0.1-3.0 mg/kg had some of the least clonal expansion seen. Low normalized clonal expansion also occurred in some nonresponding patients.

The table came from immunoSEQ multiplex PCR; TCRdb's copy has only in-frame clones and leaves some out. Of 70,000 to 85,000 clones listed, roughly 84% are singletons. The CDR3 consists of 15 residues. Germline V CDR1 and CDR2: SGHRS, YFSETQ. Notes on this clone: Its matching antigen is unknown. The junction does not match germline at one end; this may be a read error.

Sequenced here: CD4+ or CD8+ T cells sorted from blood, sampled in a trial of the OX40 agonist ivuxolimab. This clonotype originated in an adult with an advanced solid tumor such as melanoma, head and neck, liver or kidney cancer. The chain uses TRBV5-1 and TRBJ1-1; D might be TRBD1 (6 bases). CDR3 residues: CTSSLERGANTEAFF. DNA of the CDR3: TGCACCAGCAGCTTGGAACGGGGGGCGAACACTGAAGCTTTCTTT.